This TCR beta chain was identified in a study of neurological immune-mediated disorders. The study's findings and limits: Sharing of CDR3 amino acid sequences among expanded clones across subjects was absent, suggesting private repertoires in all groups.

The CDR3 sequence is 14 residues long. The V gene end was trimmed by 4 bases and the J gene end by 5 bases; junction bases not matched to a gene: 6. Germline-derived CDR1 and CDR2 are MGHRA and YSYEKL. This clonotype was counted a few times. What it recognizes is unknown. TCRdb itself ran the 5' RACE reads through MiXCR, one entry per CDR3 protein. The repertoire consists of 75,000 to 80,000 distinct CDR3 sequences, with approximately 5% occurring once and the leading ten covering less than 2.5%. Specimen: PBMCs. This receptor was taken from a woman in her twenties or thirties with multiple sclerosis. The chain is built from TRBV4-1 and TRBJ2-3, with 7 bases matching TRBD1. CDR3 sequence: CASSRGGLEDTQYF. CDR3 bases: TGCGCCAGCAGCCGAGGGGGCCTTGAAGATACGCAGTATTTT.